This is a list of T cell receptor beta chains from one sample in a study of shared clonotypes between healthy human individuals. Some clones are missing from TCRdb's copy, which holds only in-frame ones; the method was immunoSEQ multiplex PCR. The top ten clones hold approximately 0.5% of a sample with some 1,100,000 clones, 78% of them seen once. Sequenced: memory CD4+ T cells from PBMCs. All receptors come from a young man in good health. Some clones in this sample may be carry-over from other donors' samples. CDR3s include the opening cysteine and the closing phenylalanine or tryptophan. A D gene is named only where the DNA matches it firmly. Some rows mark clone size as missing; the rest say once, few, many or name a class of expanded clone.

clone_size j_call v_call d_call cdr3_nt cdr3_aa
once TRBJ2-6 TRBV6-6 NA TGTGCCAGCAGCCCGTTACAGGGGGCCAACGTCCTGACTTTC CASSPLQGANVLTF
NA TRBJ1-1 TRBV28 TRBD1 TGTGCCAGCAGATACCGCCGGGACAGCACTGAAGCTTTCTTT CASRYRRDSTEAFF
NA TRBJ1-2 TRBV28 NA TGTGCCAGCAGTTGGGGGACGGTCTATGGCTACACCTTC CASSWGTVYGYTF
NA TRBJ2-7 TRBV29-1 TRBD1 TGCAGCGGAGGGGACAGGGTCTACGAGCAGTACTTC CSGGDRVYEQYF
NA TRBJ2-5 TRBV27 TRBD1 TGTGCCAGCAGCCGGACAGGGGGAGAGACCCAGTACTTC CASSRTGGETQYF
NA TRBJ2-3 TRBV5-5 TRBD2 TGTGCCAGCAGCGAGACTAGCGGGAGTGTATATACGCAGTATTTT CASSETSGSVYTQYF
few TRBJ1-3 TRBV11-2 NA TGTGCCAGCAGCTTAGTTACAGGGTATTTGGACACCATATATTTT CASSLVTGYLDTIYF
NA TRBJ1-1 TRBV7-8 NA TGTGCCAGCAGCCCCTACGGGACACAGAACACTGAAGCTTTCTTT CASSPYGTQNTEAFF
NA TRBJ1-5 TRBV5-4 NA TGTGCCAGCAGCTTGGGCGAGAATCAGCCCCAGCATTTT CASSLGENQPQHF
NA TRBJ1-4 TRBV25-1 NA TGTGCCAGCAGTGAGGGGATAAAACTGTTTTTT CASSEGIKLFF
NA TRBJ2-7 TRBV6-1 NA TGTGCCAGCAGTGCCGAGCAGCGAAGCTCCTACGAGCAGTACTTC CASSAEQRSSYEQYF
NA TRBJ1-5 TRBV6-6 NA TGTGCCAGCAGTTACTCAGCGGAAATTATCAATCAGCCCCAGCATTTT CASSYSAEIINQPQHF
once TRBJ2-7 TRBV28 NA TGTGCCAGCTCCTCCCGGACCTACGAGCAGTACTTC CASSSRTYEQYF
NA TRBJ2-2 TRBV2 NA TGTGCCAGCAGTGTTTACGGGGAGCTGTTTTTT CASSVYGELFF
NA TRBJ1-3 TRBV28 NA TGTGCCAGCAGTTTCATGGGGGGCTCTGGAAACACCATATATTTT CASSFMGGSGNTIYF
NA TRBJ2-3 TRBV18 TRBD1 TGTGCCAGCTCACCGGGACAGGGAAGCTCAGATACGCAGTATTTT CASSPGQGSSDTQYF